The 17 T cell receptor beta chains given below trace back to one sample, sequenced in a study of shared clonotypes between healthy human individuals. Sequenced by immunoSEQ multiplex PCR; TCRdb stores in-frame clones only, minus some. The sample carries around 700,000 clones, about 90% recorded once. Naive CD8 cells, CD45RO-negative and positively selected for CCR7, excluded terminally differentiated effector memory CD45RA+ cells. The sample taken for sequencing was naive CD8+ T cells sorted from blood. The source of these receptors is a man in his thirties or forties in good health.

This chain connects TRBV7-9 to TRBJ2-1; 15 nucleotides align to TRBD2. V shed 7 bases and J 9 bases; nucleotides not matched to a gene: 7. CDR3 length: 15 residues. Germline V gives CDR1 SEHNR, CDR2 FQNEAQ (reference sequence). The CDR3 region has the DNA TGTGCCAGCAACAACCCGGGACTAGCGGGAGGTGAGCAGTTCTTC. Encoded protein: CASNNPGLAGGEQFF.

The rearrangement uses TRBV5-6 and TRBJ2-3; D gene uncertain. CDR3 length: 11 residues. In germline, CDR1 is SGHDT, CDR2 YYEEEE. Trimming cost V 1 base and J 6 bases, with 3 bases left between them. CDR3: CASSLLDTQYF. CDR3 in DNA: TGTGCCAGCAGCTTGTTGGATACGCAGTATTTT. Complete variable domain (other parts from reference TRBV5-6 and TRBJ2-3): DAGVTQSPTHLIKTRGQQVTLRCSPKSGHDTVSWYQQALGQGPQFIFQYYEEEERQRGNFPDRFSGHQFPNYSSELNVNALLLGDSALYLCASSLLDTQYFGPGTRLTVL.

The V call is TRBV9, the J call TRBJ2-7; TRBD2 aligns across 13 bases. The CDR3 is made up of 16 amino acids. V lost 4 bases, J lost 0 bases, and 4 bases stayed unmatched. CDR1 is SGDLS, CDR2 YYNGEE, per germline. The CDR3 bases are TGTGCCAGCAGCCGTGGGACTAGCGGGACCTCCTACGAGCAGTACTTC. This gives the protein CASSRGTSGTSYEQYF.

The rearrangement uses TRBV28 and TRBJ2-1; TRBD2 agrees at 12 bases. This CDR3 contains 16 residues. Germline loops: CDR1 MDHEN, CDR2 SYDVKM. Unmatched junction bases numbered 11, after V lost 7 bases and J lost 7 bases. Here the CDR3 reads CASTPLTSGRGNEQFF. The CDR3 bases are TGTGCCAGCACCCCCCTGACTAGCGGGAGAGGAAATGAGCAGTTCTTC.

The rearrangement uses TRBV15 and TRBJ1-3; a possible D gene is TRBD1 (5 bases). The germline gives CDR1 LNHNV, CDR2 YYDKDF (reference sequence). With 0 bases removed from V and 1 base from J, the gap between germline ends came to 10 bases. The CDR3 is 16 residues long. The CDR3 nucleotides are TGTGCCACCAGCAGAGATCAGGGTACATCTGGAAACACCATATATTTT. It translates to CATSRDQGTSGNTIYF.

The chain employs TRBV27 and TRBJ2-7, with TRBD2 matching 7 bases. The germline gives CDR1 MNHEY, CDR2 SMNVEV (reference sequence). V was clipped by 6 bases and J by 6 bases; unmatched bases: 5. There are 12 residues in the CDR3. This CDR3 reads CASRRTSSEQYF. CDR3 coding DNA: TGTGCCAGCAGAAGGACTAGTTCCGAGCAGTACTTC.

The DNA for the CDR3 is TGTGCCGCCGCGCAGGGGACGAACACCGGGGAGCTGTTTTTT. It yields the protein CAAAQGTNTGELFF. The chain combines TRBV28 with TRBJ2-2; the D gene is possibly TRBD1 (6 bases). Germline V CDR1 and CDR2: MDHEN, SYDVKM. The V and J ends lost 11 bases and 0 bases respectively, with 13 bases between them. CDR3 length: 14 residues. Full variable domain (missing parts from reference TRBV28 and TRBJ2-2): DVKVTQSSRYLVKRTGEKVFLECVQDMDHENMFWYRQDPGLGLRLIYFSYDVKMKEKGDIPEGYSVSREKKERFSLILESASTNQTSMYLCAAAQGTNTGELFFGEGSRLTVL.

The V gene is TRBV14, the J gene TRBJ2-1; D remains ambiguous. The CDR3 consists of 16 residues. Germline assignment: CDR1 SGHDN and CDR2 FVKESK. Trimming stripped 4 bases from V and 4 bases from J, with 17 bases between. The CDR3 bases are TGTGCCAGCAGCCCCCCGTACTCGACGATATACAATGAGCAGTTCTTC. This codes for CASSPPYSTIYNEQFF.

The chain couples TRBV7-9 to TRBJ2-3; perhaps TRBD2 as D (5 bases). V was cut by 4 bases and J by 0 bases, with 8 bases left in between. There are 14 residues in the CDR3. Germline values: CDR1 SEHNR, CDR2 FQNEAQ (reference sequence). This chain's CDR3 is CASSSWTSTDTQYF. CDR3 in DNA: TGTGCCAGCAGCTCATGGACTAGCACAGATACGCAGTATTTT.

The chain employs TRBV10-3 and TRBJ2-7; 10 nucleotides align to TRBD1. Trimming took 5 bases from V and 3 from J; bases not matched to a gene: 4. Per germline, CDR1 ENHRY and CDR2 SYGVKD. The CDR3 has 14 amino acids. The CDR3 reads CAISPRTGGYEQYF. The CDR3 DNA follows: TGTGCCATCAGTCCCCGGACAGGGGGCTACGAGCAGTACTTC.

This clone was counted between two and nine times. At the DNA level, this CDR3 is encoded by other sequences in the same sample as well. The chain combines TRBV28 with TRBJ2-7; D might be TRBD1 (6 bases). V was shortened by 6 bases and J by 3 bases, with 9 bases between the two germline ends. CDR1 MDHEN and CDR2 SYDVKM come from the germline V gene. The CDR3 contains 12 residues. The CDR3: CASSPDSYEQYF. In DNA, the CDR3 is TGTGCCAGCAGCCCGGACAGCTACGAGCAGTACTTC.

J is TRBJ2-2 and V is TRBV29-1; D remains ambiguous. V dropped 4 bases and J dropped 6 bases, with 9 bases sitting between them. CDR3 size: 12 residues. CDR1 is SQVTM and CDR2 is ANQGSEA in the germline V gene. CDR3: CSVVWTAGELFF. In DNA, the CDR3 is TGCAGCGTTGTTTGGACCGCCGGGGAGCTGTTTTTT.

The chain carries TRBV7-9 and TRBJ2-2; 7 bases line up with TRBD2. This CDR3 is 17 amino acids long. Germline assignment: CDR1 SEHNR and CDR2 FQNEAQ (reference sequence). Unmatched junction bases numbered 8, after V lost 1 base and J lost 3 bases. CDR3 in DNA: TGTGCCAGCAGCTTAGATGGCGGGAGTGGCTACACCGGGGAGCTGTTTTTT. This codes for CASSLDGGSGYTGELFF.

The chain uses TRBV10-2 and TRBJ1-5; D gene ambiguous. The CDR3 has 13 residues. Trimming removed 0 bases from V and 10 bases from J, with 10 bases in between. In germline, CDR1 is WSHSY, CDR2 SAAADI. The CDR3 coding sequence is TGCGCCAGCAGTGAGTCGATTGTGCAACCCCAGCATTTT. It is translated as CASSESIVQPQHF.

V gene TRBV7-9 combines with J gene TRBJ2-3; D is unresolved. Looked up from germline, CDR1 is SEHNR and CDR2 is FQNEAQ (reference sequence). Trimming cost V 3 bases and J 6 bases, with 7 bases left between them. The CDR3 loop spans 12 amino acids. The CDR3 here is CASSFLPDTQYF. CDR3 in DNA: TGTGCCAGCAGCTTCTTGCCGGATACGCAGTATTTT.

The V gene is TRBV7-9, the J gene TRBJ2-7; no definite D call. Looked up from germline, CDR1 is SEHNR and CDR2 is FQNEAQ (reference sequence). The CDR3 covers 13 residues. The V end was cut by 6 bases, the J end by 0 bases, with 9 bases between. The DNA of the CDR3 is TGTGCCAGCAGTGCCCCCAGCTCCTACGAGCAGTACTTC. Encoded protein: CASSAPSSYEQYF.

The V call is TRBV11-2, the J call TRBJ1-1, with D perhaps TRBD1 (6 bases). The CDR3 extends over 15 amino acids. V was trimmed by 1 base and J by 3 bases, leaving 12 bases between them. Germline-derived CDR1 and CDR2 are SGHAT and FQNNGV. In nucleotides, the CDR3 is TGTGCCAGCAGCTTAGCACCAGGGGTGGACACTGAAGCTTTCTTT. Its translation is CASSLAPGVDTEAFF. The full variable domain, completed using reference TRBV11-2 and TRBJ1-1, is EAGVAQSPRYKIIEKRQSVAFWCNPISGHATLYWYQQILGQGPKLLIQFQNNGVVDDSQLPKDRFSAERLKGVDSTLKIQPAKLEDSAVYLCASSLAPGVDTEAFFGQGTRLTVV.